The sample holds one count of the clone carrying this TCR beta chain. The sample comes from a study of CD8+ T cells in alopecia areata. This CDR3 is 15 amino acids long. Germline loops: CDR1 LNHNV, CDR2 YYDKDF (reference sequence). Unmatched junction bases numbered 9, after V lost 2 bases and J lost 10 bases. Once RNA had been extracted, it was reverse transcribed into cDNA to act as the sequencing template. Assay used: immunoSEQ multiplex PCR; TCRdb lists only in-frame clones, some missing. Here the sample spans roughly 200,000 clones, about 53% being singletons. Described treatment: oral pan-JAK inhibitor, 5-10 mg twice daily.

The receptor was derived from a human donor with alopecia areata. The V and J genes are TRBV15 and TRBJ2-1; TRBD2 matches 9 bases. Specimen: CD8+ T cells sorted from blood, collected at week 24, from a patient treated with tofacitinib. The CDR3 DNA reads TGTGCCACCAGCAGATTAGCGGGGGACCTCACCGAGCAGTTCTTC. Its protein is CATSRLAGDLTEQFF.